Reported below is one T cell receptor beta chain. Germline V gives CDR1 SQVTM, CDR2 ANQGSEA. The V and J ends lost 5 bases and 0 bases respectively, with 11 bases between them. The CDR3 extends over 14 amino acids. The data originate from a study of T cells in narcolepsy. The protocol was immunoSEQ multiplex PCR, while the TCRdb copy is restricted to in-frame clones and leaves out a portion. In the table there are around 27,000 clones, about four fifths of which are singletons. This chain joins TRBV29-1 and TRBJ2-4; no firm D call. The receptor comes from a human donor with narcolepsy. The sample comprised CD45RA- memory CD4+ T cells from PBMCs. The CDR3 bases are TGCAGCGTTCGAGTTGCGCTAGCCAAAAACATTCAGTACTTC. This encodes CSVRVALAKNIQYF.